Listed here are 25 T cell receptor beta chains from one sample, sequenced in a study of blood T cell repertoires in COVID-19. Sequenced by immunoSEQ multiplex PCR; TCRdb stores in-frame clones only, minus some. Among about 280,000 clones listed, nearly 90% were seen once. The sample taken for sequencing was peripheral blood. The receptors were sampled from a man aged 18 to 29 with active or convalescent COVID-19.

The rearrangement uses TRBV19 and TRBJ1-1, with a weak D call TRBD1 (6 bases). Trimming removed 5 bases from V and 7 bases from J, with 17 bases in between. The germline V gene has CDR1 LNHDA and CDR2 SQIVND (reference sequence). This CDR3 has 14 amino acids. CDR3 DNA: TGTGCCAGTAGTTTGGGGATGAACAGGGTTGAAGCTTTCTTT. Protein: CASSLGMNRVEAFF.

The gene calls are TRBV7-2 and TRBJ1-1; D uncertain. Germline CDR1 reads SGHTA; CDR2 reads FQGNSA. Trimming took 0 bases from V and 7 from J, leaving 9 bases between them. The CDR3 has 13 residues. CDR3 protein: CASSLAIADEAFF. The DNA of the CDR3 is TGTGCCAGCAGCTTAGCGATCGCAGATGAAGCTTTCTTT.

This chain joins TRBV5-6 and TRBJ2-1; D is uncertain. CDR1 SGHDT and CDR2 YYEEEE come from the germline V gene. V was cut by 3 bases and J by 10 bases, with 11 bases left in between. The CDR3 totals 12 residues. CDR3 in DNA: TGTGCCAGCAGCTCGATACCGGTCGAGCAGTTCTTC. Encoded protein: CASSSIPVEQFF.

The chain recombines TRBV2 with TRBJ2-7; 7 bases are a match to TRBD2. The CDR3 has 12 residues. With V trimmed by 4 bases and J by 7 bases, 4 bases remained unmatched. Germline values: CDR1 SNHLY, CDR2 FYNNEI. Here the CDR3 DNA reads TGTGCCAGCAGTGGCCACGGGGGGGAGCAGTACTTC. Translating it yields CASSGHGGEQYF.

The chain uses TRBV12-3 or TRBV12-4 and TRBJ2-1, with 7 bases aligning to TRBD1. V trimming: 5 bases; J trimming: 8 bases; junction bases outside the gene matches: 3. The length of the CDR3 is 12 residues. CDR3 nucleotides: TGTGCCAGCAGTGTACAGGGGCATGAGCAGTTCTTC. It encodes CASSVQGHEQFF.

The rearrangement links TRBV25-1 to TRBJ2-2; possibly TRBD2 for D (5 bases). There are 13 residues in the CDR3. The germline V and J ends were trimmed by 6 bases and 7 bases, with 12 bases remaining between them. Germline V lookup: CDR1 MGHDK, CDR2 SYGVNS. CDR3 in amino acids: CASSQSRVGELFF. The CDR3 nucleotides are TGTGCCAGCAGCCAATCGAGGGTCGGGGAGCTGTTTTTT.

CDR3 DNA sequence: TGTGCCAGCAGGTCCGGGACTAGCGATAGAGAGACCCAGTACTTC. It encodes CASRSGTSDRETQYF. The rearrangement links TRBV13 to TRBJ2-5; 10 bases line up with TRBD2. The germline V gene has CDR1 PRHDT and CDR2 FYEKMQ (reference sequence). V gave up 6 bases and J gave up 4 bases; unmatched junction bases: 8. This CDR3 comprises 15 residues.

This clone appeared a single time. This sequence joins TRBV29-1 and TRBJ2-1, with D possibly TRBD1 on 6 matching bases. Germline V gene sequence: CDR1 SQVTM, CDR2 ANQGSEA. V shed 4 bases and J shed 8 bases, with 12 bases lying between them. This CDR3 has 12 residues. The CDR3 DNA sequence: TGCAGCGTTGTACAGGGTTCCGATGAGCAGTTCTTC. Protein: CSVVQGSDEQFF.

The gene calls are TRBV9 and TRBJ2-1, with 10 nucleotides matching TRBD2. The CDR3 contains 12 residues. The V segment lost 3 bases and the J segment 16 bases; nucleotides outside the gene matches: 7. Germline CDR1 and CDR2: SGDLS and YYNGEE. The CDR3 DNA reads TGTGCCAGCAGCGCAGGAGCGGGGGGGCCCTTCTTC. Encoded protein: CASSAGAGGPFF.

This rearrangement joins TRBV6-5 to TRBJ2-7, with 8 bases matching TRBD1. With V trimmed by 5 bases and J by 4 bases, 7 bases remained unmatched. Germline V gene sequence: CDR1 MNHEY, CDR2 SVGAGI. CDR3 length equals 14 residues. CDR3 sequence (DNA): TGTGCCAGCAGTCCCAGGACAGGGCAGTACGAGCAGTACTTC. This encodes CASSPRTGQYEQYF.

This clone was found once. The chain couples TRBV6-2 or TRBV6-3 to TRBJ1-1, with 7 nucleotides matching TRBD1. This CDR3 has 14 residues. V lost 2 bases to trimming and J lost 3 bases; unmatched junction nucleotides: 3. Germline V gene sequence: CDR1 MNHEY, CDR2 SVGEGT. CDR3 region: CASSYGTAYTEAFF. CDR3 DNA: TGTGCCAGCAGTTACGGGACAGCTTACACTGAAGCTTTCTTT.

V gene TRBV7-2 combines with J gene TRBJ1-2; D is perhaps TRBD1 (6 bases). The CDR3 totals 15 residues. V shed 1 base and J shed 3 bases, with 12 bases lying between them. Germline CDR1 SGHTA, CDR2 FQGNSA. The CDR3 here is CASSLVGARDYGYTF. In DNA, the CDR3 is TGTGCCAGCAGCTTAGTGGGGGCGCGAGACTATGGCTACACCTTC.

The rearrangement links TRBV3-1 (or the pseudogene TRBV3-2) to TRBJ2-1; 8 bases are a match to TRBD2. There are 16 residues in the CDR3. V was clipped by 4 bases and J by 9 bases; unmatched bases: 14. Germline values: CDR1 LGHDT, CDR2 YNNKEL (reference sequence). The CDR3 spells CASSLAGAGGPGEQFF. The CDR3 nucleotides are TGTGCCAGCAGCCTCGCCGGGGCGGGGGGTCCGGGTGAGCAGTTCTTC.

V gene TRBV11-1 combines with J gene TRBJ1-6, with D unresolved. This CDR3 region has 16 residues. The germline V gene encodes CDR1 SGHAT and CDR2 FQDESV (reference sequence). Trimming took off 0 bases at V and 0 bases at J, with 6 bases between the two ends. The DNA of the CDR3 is TGTGCCAGCAGCTTAGCGGCGGGCTCCTATAATTCACCCCTCCACTTT. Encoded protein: CASSLAAGSYNSPLHF.

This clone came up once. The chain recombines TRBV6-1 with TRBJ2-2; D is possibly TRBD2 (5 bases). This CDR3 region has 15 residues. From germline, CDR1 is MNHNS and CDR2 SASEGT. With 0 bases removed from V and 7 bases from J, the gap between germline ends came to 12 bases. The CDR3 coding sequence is TGTGCCAGCAGTGAAGCGCTGAGGGCGCACGGGGAGCTGTTTTTT. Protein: CASSEALRAHGELFF.

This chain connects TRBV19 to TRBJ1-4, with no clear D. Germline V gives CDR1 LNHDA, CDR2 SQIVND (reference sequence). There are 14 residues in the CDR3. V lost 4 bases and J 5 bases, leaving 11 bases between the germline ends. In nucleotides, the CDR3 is TGTGCCAGTAGTAGAGGCAGAGTGAATGAAAAACTGTTTTTT. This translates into CASSRGRVNEKLFF.

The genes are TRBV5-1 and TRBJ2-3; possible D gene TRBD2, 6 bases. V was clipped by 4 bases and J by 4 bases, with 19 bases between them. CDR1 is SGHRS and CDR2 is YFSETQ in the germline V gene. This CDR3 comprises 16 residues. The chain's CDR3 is CASSAVAGSRPDTQYF. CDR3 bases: TGCGCCAGCAGCGCGGTGGCGGGGTCTCGACCAGATACGCAGTATTTT.

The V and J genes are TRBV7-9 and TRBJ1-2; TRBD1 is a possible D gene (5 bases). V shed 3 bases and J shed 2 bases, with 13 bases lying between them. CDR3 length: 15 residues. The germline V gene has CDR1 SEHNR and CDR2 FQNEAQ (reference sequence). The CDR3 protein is CASSFGGRTNYGYTF. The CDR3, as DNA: TGTGCCAGCAGCTTCGGTGGCAGGACAAACTATGGCTACACCTTC.

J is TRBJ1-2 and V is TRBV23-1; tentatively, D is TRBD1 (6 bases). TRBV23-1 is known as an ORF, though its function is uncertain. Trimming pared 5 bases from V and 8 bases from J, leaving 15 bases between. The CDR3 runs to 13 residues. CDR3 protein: CASSMGGGEGYTF. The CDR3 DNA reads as TGCGCCAGCAGTATGGGAGGGGGGGAAGGCTACACCTTC.

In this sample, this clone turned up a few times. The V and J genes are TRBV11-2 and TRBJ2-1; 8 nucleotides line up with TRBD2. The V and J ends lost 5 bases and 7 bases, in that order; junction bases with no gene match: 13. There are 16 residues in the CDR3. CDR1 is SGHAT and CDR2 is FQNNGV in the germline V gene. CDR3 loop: CASSAGVAGGLNEQFF. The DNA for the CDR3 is TGTGCCAGCAGCGCGGGGGTCGCGGGGGGTTTAAATGAGCAGTTCTTC. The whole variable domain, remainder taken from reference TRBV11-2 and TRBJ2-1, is EAGVAQSPRYKIIEKRQSVAFWCNPISGHATLYWYQQILGQGPKLLIQFQNNGVVDDSQLPKDRFSAERLKGVDSTLKIQPAKLEDSAVYLCASSAGVAGGLNEQFFGPGTRLTVL.

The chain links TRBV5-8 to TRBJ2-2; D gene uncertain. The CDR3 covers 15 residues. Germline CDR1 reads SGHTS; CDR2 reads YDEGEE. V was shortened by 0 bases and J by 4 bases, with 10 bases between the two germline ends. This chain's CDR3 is CASSLADGFTGELFF. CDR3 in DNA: TGTGCCAGCAGCTTGGCTGACGGGTTCACCGGGGAGCTGTTTTTT.

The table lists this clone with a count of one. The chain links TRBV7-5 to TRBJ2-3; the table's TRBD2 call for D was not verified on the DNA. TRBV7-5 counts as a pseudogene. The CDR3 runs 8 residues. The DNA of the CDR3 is TGTGCCAGAAGCTTGTCTCTTTTT. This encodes CARSLSLF.

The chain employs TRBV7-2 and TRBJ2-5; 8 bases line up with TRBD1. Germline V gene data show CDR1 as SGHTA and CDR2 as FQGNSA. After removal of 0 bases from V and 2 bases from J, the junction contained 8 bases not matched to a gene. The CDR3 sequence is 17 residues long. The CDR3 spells CASSLAGVRGLQETQYF. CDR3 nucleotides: TGTGCCAGCAGCTTAGCGGGCGTCAGGGGGCTGCAAGAGACCCAGTACTTC.

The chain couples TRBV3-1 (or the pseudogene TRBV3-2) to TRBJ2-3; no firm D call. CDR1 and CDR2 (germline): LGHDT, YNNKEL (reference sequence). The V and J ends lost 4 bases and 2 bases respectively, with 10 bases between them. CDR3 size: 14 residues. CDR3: CASSPPGLTDTQYF. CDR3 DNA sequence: TGTGCCAGCAGCCCCCCGGGTCTCACAGATACGCAGTATTTT.

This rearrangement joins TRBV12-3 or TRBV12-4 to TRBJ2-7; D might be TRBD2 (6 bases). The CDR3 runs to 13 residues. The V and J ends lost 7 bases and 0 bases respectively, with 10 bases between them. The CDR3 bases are TGTGCCAGCAACACCGGGAGCTCCTACGAGCAGTACTTC. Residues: CASNTGSSYEQYF.